The rows below give T cell receptor beta chains drawn from one sample of a study of blood T cell repertoires in COVID-19. This table comes from immunoSEQ multiplex PCR, and its TCRdb copy is limited to in-frame clones, with some not included. The profile shows around 200,000 clones, about four fifths of them singletons. The specimen was peripheral blood. These receptors were collected from a woman in her forties with active or convalescent COVID-19. The CDR3 runs from the conserved cysteine through the conserved F or W. The order of the fields is J gene, V gene, D gene, clone size, CDR3 DNA, CDR3 protein. The D gene is left open where the match is weak. For some rows the clone size is stated as once, few or many, or as a class when expanded; others skip it.

>TRBJ2-3|TRBV9|.|.
TGTGCCAGCAGCGTACCTTCCACAGATACGCAGTATTTT
CASSVPSTDTQYF
>TRBJ1-1|TRBV2|.|.
TGTGCCAGCAGTGTCAGCAAACGGGGGGGGAACACTGAAGCTTTCTTT
CASSVSKRGGNTEAFF
>TRBJ1-1|TRBV5-1|TRBD1|.
TGCGCCAGCAGCTCCCCTCGAGGGACTCACCAAAGTGGGGACAGGGAAGACACTGAAGCTTTCTTT
CASSSPRGTHQSGDREDTEAFF
>TRBJ2-7|TRBV27|.|.
TGTGCCAGCAGTTTATCTCGGGGTCATCGGATCTACGAGCAGTACTTC
CASSLSRGHRIYEQYF
>TRBJ2-7|TRBV6-5|TRBD2|.
TGTGCCAGCAGACTTAGACTAGCGGGGCAATACGAGCAGTACTTC
CASRLRLAGQYEQYF
>TRBJ1-1|TRBV15|.|.
TGTGCCACCAGCAGAGATTTCGGTGGCACTGAAGCTTTCTTT
CATSRDFGGTEAFF
>TRBJ2-2|TRBV27|TRBD2|.
TGTGCCAGCAGTTTCCTAGCGGGGGACACCGGGGAGCTGTTTTTT
CASSFLAGDTGELFF
>TRBJ2-1|TRBV30|TRBD1|few
TGTGCCTGGAGGACCGGGACAGGGATCTACAATGAGCAGTTCTTC
CAWRTGTGIYNEQFF
>TRBJ1-5|TRBV5-1|.|.
TGCGCCAGCAGCTTCGGGAAGGAAGGTCAGCCCCAGCATTTT
CASSFGKEGQPQHF
>TRBJ2-1|TRBV7-9|TRBD2|.
TGTGCCAGCAGCTTAGCGGCTAGCGGGACGGGCGAGCAGTTCTTC
CASSLAASGTGEQFF
>TRBJ1-3|TRBV7-2|TRBD1|.
TGTGCCAGCAGCTTACAGGGGGCAGCTGGAAACACCATATATTTT
CASSLQGAAGNTIYF
>TRBJ1-1|TRBV5-4|.|once
TGTGCCAGCAGTCTGAGGGGGTTAGTGAACACTGAAGCTTTCTTT
CASSLRGLVNTEAFF
>TRBJ1-2|TRBV6-5|TRBD1|.
TGTGCCAGCAGTCCTTCTGGGACAGGGGAAGATGGCTACACCTTC
CASSPSGTGEDGYTF
>TRBJ2-1|TRBV5-1|TRBD1|.
TGCGCCAGCAGCTTGACAGGGGCCCACCGGGACAATGAGCAGTTCTTC
CASSLTGAHRDNEQFF
>TRBJ1-6|TRBV11-2|TRBD1|many
TGTGCCAGCAGCTTAGAGACAGGGGATAATTCACCCCTCCACTTT
CASSLETGDNSPLHF
>TRBJ2-3|TRBV24-1|.|.
TGTGCCACCAGGGGGACAAGCACAGATACGCAGTATTTT
CATRGTSTDTQYF
>TRBJ1-2|TRBV5-8|.|.
TGTGCCAGCAGCTTCCCGGGACACCCTAACTATGGCTACACCTTC
CASSFPGHPNYGYTF
>TRBJ1-5|TRBV30|TRBD1|.
TGTGCCTGGAGTCCCCCGGACAGGGAGAGTCAGCCCCAGCATTTT
CAWSPPDRESQPQHF
>TRBJ2-7|TRBV4-2|.|few
TGTGCCAGCAGCCAAGAGTCAGGGCCCCTCTACGAGCAGTACTTC
CASSQESGPLYEQYF
>TRBJ1-6|TRBV30|TRBD1|few
TGTGCCTGGAACCCTGATTCGGGACCAGGGGGGTCACCCCTCCACTTT
CAWNPDSGPGGSPLHF
>TRBJ1-5|TRBV12-2|.|.
TGTGCAAGTCGCTTAGGGCCGACAGGGGTTTGTCAGCCCCAGCATTTT
CASRLGPTGVCQPQHF
>TRBJ2-6|TRBV27|TRBD1|.
TGTGCCAGCAGTTTAACGACAGGGGTAGTCTCTGGGGCCAACGTCCTGACTTTC
CASSLTTGVVSGANVLTF
>TRBJ1-5|TRBV7-2|.|.
TGTGCCAGCAGCCAGGCCCCCCAGCCCCAGCATTTT
CASSQAPQPQHF
>TRBJ2-7|TRBV3-1/TRBV3-2|.|.
TGTGCCAGCAGCACAGCCTACGAGCAGTACTTC
CASSTAYEQYF
>TRBJ1-6|TRBV19|.|.
TGTGCCAGTGTGATTGGGGGGACCGTCTCGCCCCTCCACTTT
CASVIGGTVSPLHF
>TRBJ2-7|TRBV9|.|.
TGTGCCAGCAGCCCAGGACAGCTCTACGAGCAGTACTTC
CASSPGQLYEQYF
>TRBJ2-1|TRBV24-1|.|.
TGTGCCACCAGTGATTCCAAGCGGAATGAGCAGTTCTTC
CATSDSKRNEQFF
>TRBJ2-5|TRBV5-4|.|once
TGTGCCAGCAGCCCACCGCCAGCGATTGGTCCGTACCAAGAGACCCAGTACTTC
CASSPPPAIGPYQETQYF
>TRBJ2-7|TRBV24-1|.|.
TGTGCCACCAGTGATTTGCGAAACAGGCCCTCCTGCGAGCAGTACTTC
CATSDLRNRPSCEQYF
>TRBJ2-7|TRBV6-1|TRBD2|.
TGTGCCAGCAGTGAGGGACTAGCGGGTACCTACGAGCAGTACTTC
CASSEGLAGTYEQYF
>TRBJ2-7|TRBV30|TRBD2|.
TGTGCCTGGAGGAGTAGCGGGAGTATCGACGAGCAGTACTTC
CAWRSSGSIDEQYF
>TRBJ1-1|TRBV5-1|TRBD1|.
TGCGCCAGCAGCTTGGATCTTGTGGGACAGGGGGGTACTGAAGCTTTCTTT
CASSLDLVGQGGTEAFF
>TRBJ1-2|TRBV6-5|TRBD1|few
TGTGCCAGCAGTTCGACAGGGGGTGGCTACACCTTC
CASSSTGGGYTF
>TRBJ1-4|TRBV4-2|.|few
TGTGCCAGCTCCGGGGGGGCGATCGATGAAAAACTGTTTTTT
CASSGGAIDEKLFF
>TRBJ1-3|TRBV28|.|.
TGTGCCAGCAGTTTATTCGGGACACATCCGCCCGGAAACACCATATATTTT
CASSLFGTHPPGNTIYF
>TRBJ2-5|TRBV5-4|TRBD2|.
TGTGCCAGCAGCCCGACTAGCGGGGGGGCGGAGACCCAGTACTTC
CASSPTSGGAETQYF
>TRBJ2-3|TRBV7-9|TRBD2|.
TGTGCCAGCAGCCTCACTAGCGGGGGGGCGCAAGATACGCAGTATTTT
CASSLTSGGAQDTQYF
>TRBJ2-7|TRBV25-1|TRBD1|.
TGTGCCAGCAGCCGCCCGGGACAGAACTACGAGCAGTACTTC
CASSRPGQNYEQYF
>TRBJ1-5|TRBV5-4|.|.
TGTGCCAGCAGCCAACAGGGTCCCGATCAGCCCCAGCATTTT
CASSQQGPDQPQHF
>TRBJ2-7|TRBV28|.|.
TGTGCCAGCAGTTTATCTCCGTCCTACGAGCAGTACTTC
CASSLSPSYEQYF
>TRBJ2-4|TRBV12-3/TRBV12-4|.|.
TGTGCCAGCAACCTGGGTAGGGGCATTCAGTACTTC
CASNLGRGIQYF
>TRBJ2-3|TRBV5-1|TRBD1|.
TGCGCCAGCAGCTTGTCCCAGGGGGCCGCAGATACGCAGTATTTT
CASSLSQGAADTQYF
>TRBJ2-3|TRBV25-1|TRBD1|once
TGTGCCAGCAGTTCCCTAGGACAGGGGACAGATACGCAGTATTTT
CASSSLGQGTDTQYF
>TRBJ1-2|TRBV5-1|TRBD1|.
TGCGCCAGCAGCGACAGGGGAATCTCTTCTTCTTATACCCCCCTTTTC
CASSDRGISSSYTPLF
>TRBJ2-3|TRBV25-1|.|.
TGTGCCAGCAGTGGGGAGGGGGCAGATACGCAGTATTTT
CASSGEGADTQYF
>TRBJ1-2|TRBV10-3|.|once
TGTGCCATCAGTGAAAATCTCAGGGGCTATGGCTACACCTTC
CAISENLRGYGYTF
>TRBJ2-7|TRBV2|TRBD1|few
TGTGCCAACCGAATGGACAGGGGGCAATACGAGCAGTACTTC
CANRMDRGQYEQYF
>TRBJ1-5|TRBV5-1|.|.
TGCGCCAGCAGTTTAGACTCGGGCAATCAGCCCCAGCATTTT
CASSLDSGNQPQHF
>TRBJ2-5|TRBV12-3/TRBV12-4|TRBD1|.
TGTGCCAGCAGTACAGGGGTGGCAGAGACCCAGTACTTC
CASSTGVAETQYF
>TRBJ1-2|TRBV6-5|.|.
TGTGCCAGCAGTCAACAGGGCGATTACGGCTACACCTTC
CASSQQGDYGYTF
>TRBJ2-2|TRBV7-2|TRBD2|.
TGTGCCAGCAGCCTGGGACTAGCGGCCATAGGTGGGGAGCTGTTTTTT
CASSLGLAAIGGELFF
>TRBJ1-4|TRBV5-3|.|.
TGTGCCAGAAGTGAAGGGGATAATGAAAAACTGTTTTTT
CARSEGDNEKLFF
>TRBJ2-3|TRBV19|.|.
TGTGCCAGTAGTATGGGAGGGACAGGACATGTAGATACGCAGTATTTT
CASSMGGTGHVDTQYF